These 7 T cell receptor beta chains share one sample of origin, sequenced in a study of blood T cell repertoires in COVID-19. Only in-frame clones appear in the TCRdb table, and some are missing; sequencing was by immunoSEQ multiplex PCR. The table records 20,000 to 30,000 clones, approximately 90% of them present only once. The sequenced material came from peripheral blood. Receptors were obtained from a human donor in a cohort sampled during active COVID-19.

This sequence joins TRBV3-1 (or the pseudogene TRBV3-2) and TRBJ2-2, with TRBD1 matching 12 bases. Trimming at V came to 4 bases and at J to 0 bases, leaving 9 bases not matched to a gene. CDR3 size: 19 residues. Germline CDR1 is LGHDT and CDR2 is YNNKEL (reference sequence). The CDR3 DNA follows: TGTGCCAGCAGCCGGGACAGGGGGCACTCCGCGACGAACACCGGGGAGCTGTTTTTT. Amino acid sequence: CASSRDRGHSATNTGELFF.

The rearrangement joins TRBV28 to TRBJ2-5; D unresolved. Germline V gene lookup returns CDR1 MDHEN and CDR2 SYDVKM. This CDR3 has 15 residues. V lost 7 bases, J lost 1 base, and 16 bases lay in between. The CDR3 sequence is CASISQRPAQETQYF. DNA of the CDR3: TGTGCCAGCATTTCTCAGAGGCCCGCCCAAGAGACCCAGTACTTC.

This chain links TRBV5-4 with TRBJ1-2; unclear D gene. Trimming took 0 bases from V and 8 from J, leaving 17 bases between them. The length of the CDR3 is 15 residues. In germline, CDR1 is SGHNT, CDR2 YYREEE (reference sequence). The CDR3 nucleotides read TGTGCCAGCAGCTTGGCCCGGAGGCGGGCTATGGGCTACACCTTC. Translated: CASSLARRRAMGYTF.

The J gene is TRBJ1-2, the V gene TRBV3-1 (or the pseudogene TRBV3-2); D is unresolved. CDR3 size: 13 residues. CDR1 is LGHDT and CDR2 is YNNKEL in the germline V gene (reference sequence). V was pared by 1 base and J by 4 bases, with 7 bases between. In nucleotides, the CDR3 is TGTGCCAGCAGCCAAGGACACATCTATGGCTACACCTTC. Protein product: CASSQGHIYGYTF.

This sequence joins TRBV9 and TRBJ1-5; a weak D match, TRBD1 (5 bases). The CDR3 totals 15 residues. V was cut by 3 bases and J by 0 bases, with 10 bases left in between. Germline lookup yields CDR1 SGDLS and CDR2 YYNGEE. CDR3 residues: CASSATAYSNQPQHF. DNA of the CDR3: TGTGCCAGCAGCGCGACAGCCTATAGCAATCAGCCCCAGCATTTT.

The chain combines TRBV12-5 with TRBJ1-2; D is ambiguous. Deletions cut 0 bases from V and 0 bases from J, with 14 bases between. The length of the CDR3 is 17 residues. Germline CDR1 reads LGHNT; CDR2 reads FRNRAP. CDR3: CASGLVPLGVANYGYTF. CDR3 coding DNA: TGTGCTAGTGGTTTGGTACCACTCGGGGTAGCTAACTATGGCTACACCTTC.

The chain uses TRBV5-4 and TRBJ1-5, with D possibly matching TRBD1 (5 bases). Trimming stripped 5 bases from V and 11 bases from J, with 11 bases between. The germline V gene encodes CDR1 SGHNT and CDR2 YYREEE (reference sequence). The CDR3 is 11 amino acids. CDR3 protein: CASRLGGTQHF. The CDR3 nucleotides are TGTGCCAGCAGACTGGGGGGGACCCAGCATTTT.